These T cell receptor beta chains were read from a single sample in a study of T cell responses to AZD1222 COVID-19 vaccine. Profiling relied on immunoSEQ multiplex PCR, and the TCRdb table lists in-frame clones only, not all of them. The top ten clones hold over 2% of a sample with over 75,000 clones, about 89% of them seen once. The sample here was peripheral blood, taken on day 0 of AZD1222 vaccination. The source is an adult in good health. The CDR3 runs from the conserved cysteine through the conserved F or W. The order of the fields is J gene, V gene, CDR3 protein.

TRBJ2-7,TRBV5-1,CASSPLSATSGGKPPPGWEQYF
TRBJ1-3,TRBV4-2,CASSQQSSSSGNTIYF
TRBJ2-1,TRBV5-1,CASSLAPGFDEQFF
TRBJ2-4,TRBV11-3,CASSLGTGRDIQYF
TRBJ2-5,TRBV7-8,CASSPQPSRETQYF
TRBJ1-5,TRBV25-1,CASSDGGLGNQPQHF
TRBJ2-7,TRBV19,CASSIRGDPYEQYF
TRBJ1-6,TRBV5-1,CASSPQDNYNSPLHF
TRBJ2-7,TRBV2,CASSDGGSSYEQYF
TRBJ1-2,TRBV11-2,CASSSEGLYGYTF
TRBJ2-1,TRBV6-5,CASSYSNGGADNEQFF
TRBJ2-7,TRBV10-1,CASSESRQQREQYF
TRBJ1-1,TRBV30,CAWGRWNTEAFF
TRBJ1-1,TRBV5-5,CASSLAGAPEAFF
TRBJ2-7,TRBV7-2,CASSRLGGFEQYF
TRBJ2-5,TRBV3-1/TRBV3-2,CASSPLAQETQYF
TRBJ2-5,TRBV18,CASSPPFGQGETQYF
TRBJ2-3,TRBV27,CASSPTGHTQYF
TRBJ1-2,TRBV5-1,CASSMTGRGYTF
TRBJ1-2,TRBV18,CASSEGLGSGYTF
TRBJ2-1,TRBV29-1,CSVEVGSYNEQFF
TRBJ2-7,TRBV7-9,CASSPLSGLGHYEQYF
TRBJ1-1,TRBV11-2,CASSLGEPEAFF
TRBJ1-1,TRBV21-1,CASSKAAVSTSGGACNTEAFF
TRBJ1-6,TRBV7-9,CASSPAVPNSPLHF
TRBJ1-2,TRBV5-4,CASSLGGTYGYTF
TRBJ1-1,TRBV6-5,CASSYSSQGTEAFF
TRBJ2-5,TRBV12-3/TRBV12-4,CASSKLAEETQYF
TRBJ2-5,TRBV27,CASSPRRQETQYF
TRBJ2-2,TRBV3-1/TRBV3-2,CASSSQGAGELFF
TRBJ2-2,TRBV19,CASSRQGAGFLDTGELFF
TRBJ1-2,TRBV12-3/TRBV12-4,CASSFLRVNGYTF
TRBJ1-5,TRBV19,CASSNTLGTRSNQPQHF
TRBJ1-1,TRBV18,CASSPPSTARNTEAFF
TRBJ2-2,TRBV5-1,CASSLAGQGTGELFF
TRBJ1-1,TRBV11-2,CASSLATGAGTEAFF
TRBJ2-7,TRBV7-6,CASSEGQGLSSYEQYF
TRBJ1-1,TRBV6-2/TRBV6-3,CASSPSLFSQGWWNTEAFF
TRBJ1-2,TRBV5-1,CASSLGQGIRNGYTF
TRBJ2-3,TRBV11-2,CASSTRGEASGATDTQYF
TRBJ1-2,TRBV15,CATSRDQGGFRGYTF
TRBJ2-3,TRBV7-2,CASSRQAGGLTDTQYF
TRBJ1-6,TRBV7-4,CASSLGTGSLSSSYNSPLHF
TRBJ2-1,TRBV5-4,CASSSGGGHYNEQFF
TRBJ2-3,TRBV6-2/TRBV6-3,CASSYYSTDTQYF
TRBJ2-3,TRBV6-5,CASSGQVADTQYF
TRBJ2-3,TRBV7-2,CASSLGLIRGPTDTQYF
TRBJ2-7,TRBV7-2,CASSFLDSFYEQYF
TRBJ1-2,TRBV24-1,CATSWTVGNGYTF
TRBJ1-3,TRBV20-1,CSASPGNTIYF
TRBJ2-3,TRBV3-1/TRBV3-2,CASSQRDIGEDTQYF
TRBJ1-6,TRBV27,CASRSFILPSADRGTSPLHF
TRBJ2-5,TRBV9,CASSVGSGGAGETQYF
TRBJ2-1,TRBV4-3,CASSSQQGNEQFF
TRBJ2-7,TRBV7-8,CASSLGAAGGSGYEQYF
TRBJ2-6,TRBV19,CASRPPAGSGANVLTF